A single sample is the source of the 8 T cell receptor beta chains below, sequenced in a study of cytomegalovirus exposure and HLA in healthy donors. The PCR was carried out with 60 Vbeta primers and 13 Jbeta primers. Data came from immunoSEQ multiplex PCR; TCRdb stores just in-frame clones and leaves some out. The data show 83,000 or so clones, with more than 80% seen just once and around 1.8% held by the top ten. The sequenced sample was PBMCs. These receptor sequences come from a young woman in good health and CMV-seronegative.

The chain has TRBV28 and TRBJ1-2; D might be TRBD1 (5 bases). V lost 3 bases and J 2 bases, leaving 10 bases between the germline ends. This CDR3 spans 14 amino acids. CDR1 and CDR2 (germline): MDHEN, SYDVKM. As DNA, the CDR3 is TGTGCCAGCAGTTTTAGGTACAGGAACTATGGCTACACCTTC. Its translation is CASSFRYRNYGYTF.

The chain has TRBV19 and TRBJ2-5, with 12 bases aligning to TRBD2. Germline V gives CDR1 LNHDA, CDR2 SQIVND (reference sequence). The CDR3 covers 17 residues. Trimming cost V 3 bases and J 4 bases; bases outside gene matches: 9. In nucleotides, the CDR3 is TGTGCCAGTAGTATCCTTCGCCTAGCGGGAGGGACAGAGACCCAGTACTTC. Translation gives CASSILRLAGGTETQYF.

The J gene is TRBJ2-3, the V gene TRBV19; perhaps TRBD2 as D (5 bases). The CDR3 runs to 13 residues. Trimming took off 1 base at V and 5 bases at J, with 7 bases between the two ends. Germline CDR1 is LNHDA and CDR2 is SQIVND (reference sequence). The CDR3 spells CASSIGGEDTQYF. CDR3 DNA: TGTGCCAGTAGTATAGGGGGAGAAGATACGCAGTATTTT.

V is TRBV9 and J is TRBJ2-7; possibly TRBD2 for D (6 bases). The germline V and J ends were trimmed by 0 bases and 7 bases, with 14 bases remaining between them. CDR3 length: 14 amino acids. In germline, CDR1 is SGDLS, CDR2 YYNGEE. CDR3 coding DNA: TGTGCCAGCAGCGTAGACGCCCTAGCGAGGGAGCAGTACTTC. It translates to CASSVDALAREQYF.

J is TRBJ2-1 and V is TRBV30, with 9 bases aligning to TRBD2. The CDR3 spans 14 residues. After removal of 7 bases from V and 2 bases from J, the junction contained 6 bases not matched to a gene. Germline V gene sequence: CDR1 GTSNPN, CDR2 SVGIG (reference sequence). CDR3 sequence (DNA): TGTGCCTCGAGGACTAGCGCCCCCTACAATGAGCAGTTCTTC. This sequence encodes CASRTSAPYNEQFF. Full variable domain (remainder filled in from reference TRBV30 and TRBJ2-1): SQTIHQWPATLVQPVGSPLSLECTVEGTSNPNLYWYRQAAGRGLQLLFYSVGIGQISSEVPQNLSASRPQDRQFILSSKKLLLSDSGFYLCASRTSAPYNEQFFGPGTRLTVL.

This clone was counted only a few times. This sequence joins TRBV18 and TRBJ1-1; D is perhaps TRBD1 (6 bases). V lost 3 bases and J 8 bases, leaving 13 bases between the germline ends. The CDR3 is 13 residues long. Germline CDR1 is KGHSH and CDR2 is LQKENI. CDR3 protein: CASSPGRGIEAFF. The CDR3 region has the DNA TGTGCCAGCTCACCGGGCAGGGGTATCGAAGCTTTCTTT.

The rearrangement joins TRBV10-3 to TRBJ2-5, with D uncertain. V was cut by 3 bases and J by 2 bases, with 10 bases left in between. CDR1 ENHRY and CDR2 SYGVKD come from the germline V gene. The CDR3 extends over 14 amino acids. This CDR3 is CAISDTVLQETQYF. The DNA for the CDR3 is TGTGCCATCAGTGACACAGTTCTTCAAGAGACCCAGTACTTC.

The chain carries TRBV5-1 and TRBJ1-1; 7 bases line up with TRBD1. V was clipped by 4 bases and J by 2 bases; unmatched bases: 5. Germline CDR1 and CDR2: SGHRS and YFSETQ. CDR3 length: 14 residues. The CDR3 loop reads CASSPAGGNTEAFF. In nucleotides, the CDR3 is TGCGCCAGCAGCCCGGCAGGGGGTAACACTGAAGCTTTCTTT.